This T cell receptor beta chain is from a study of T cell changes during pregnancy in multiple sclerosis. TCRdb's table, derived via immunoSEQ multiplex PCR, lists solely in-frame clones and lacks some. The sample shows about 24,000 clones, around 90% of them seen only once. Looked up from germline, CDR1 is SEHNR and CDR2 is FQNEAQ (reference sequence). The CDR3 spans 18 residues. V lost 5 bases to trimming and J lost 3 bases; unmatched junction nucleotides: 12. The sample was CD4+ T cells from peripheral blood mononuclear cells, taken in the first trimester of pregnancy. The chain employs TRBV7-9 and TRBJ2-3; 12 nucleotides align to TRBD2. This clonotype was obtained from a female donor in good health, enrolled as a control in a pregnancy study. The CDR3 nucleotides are TGTGCCAGCAGCCAGGAGCTAGCGGGAGGGCGATCTACAGATACGCAGTATTTT. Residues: CASSQELAGGRSTDTQYF.